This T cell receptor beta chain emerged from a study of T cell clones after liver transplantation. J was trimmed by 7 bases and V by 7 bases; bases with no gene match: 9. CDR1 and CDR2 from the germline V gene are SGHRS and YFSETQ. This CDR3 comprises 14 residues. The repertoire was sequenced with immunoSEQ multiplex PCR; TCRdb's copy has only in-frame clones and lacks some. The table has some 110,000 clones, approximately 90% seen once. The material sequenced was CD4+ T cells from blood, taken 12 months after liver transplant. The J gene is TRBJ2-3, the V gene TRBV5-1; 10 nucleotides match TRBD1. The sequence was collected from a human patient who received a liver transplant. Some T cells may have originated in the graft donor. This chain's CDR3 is CASASTGGANTQYF. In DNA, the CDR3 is TGCGCCAGCGCTTCGACAGGGGGCGCGAATACGCAGTATTTT.